Listed here are 8 T cell receptor beta chains from one sample, sequenced in a study of T-cell reconstitution after alpha-beta-depleted transplantation in children. The library targeted TCRbeta and was prepared with unique molecular identifiers. Via MiXCR, TCRdb re-called the PCR reads, giving one row per CDR3 protein. Of around 600,000 distinct CDR3 sequences in the sample, under 25% are singletons; the top ten hold 13% to 15%. Sequenced here: PBMCs, mostly from graft donor cells, sampled 360 days after TCRalphabeta/CD19-depleted stem cell transplant. These receptors came from a boy less than two years old who had a stem cell transplant for acute myeloid leukemia, so the T cells may come from the graft donor.

This sequence joins TRBV20-1 and TRBJ1-4; a possible D gene is TRBD1 (5 bases). The CDR3 loop spans 14 amino acids. The V gene lost 5 bases and the J gene lost 6 bases, with 16 bases spanning the gap. The germline gives CDR1 DFQATT, CDR2 SNEGSKA (reference sequence). CDR3 amino acids: CSARSGRRDEKLFF. The CDR3 region has the DNA TGCAGTGCTCGTTCGGGACGGAGGGATGAAAAACTGTTTTTT.

J is TRBJ2-3 and V is TRBV6-1, with D tentatively TRBD2 (6 bases). Germline V gene sequence: CDR1 MNHNS, CDR2 SASEGT. V lost 5 bases and J lost 6, with 18 bases in between. CDR3 size: 15 residues. In DNA, the CDR3 is TGTGCCAGCAGTCCCCCGGGGAGGATTACCGATACGCAGTATTTT. Its protein product is CASSPPGRITDTQYF.

The CDR3 region has the DNA TGTGCCACCGAAGCTAGCGGGACAGGTAGCACAGATACGCAGTATTTT. As protein: CATEASGTGSTDTQYF. The rearrangement joins TRBV24-1 to TRBJ2-3, with D maybe TRBD2 (9 bases). CDR1 and CDR2 (germline): KGHDR, SFDVKD. This CDR3 comprises 16 residues. Trimming cost V 9 bases and J 0 bases, with 18 bases left between them.

The genes are TRBV4-3 and TRBJ2-7, with 12 nucleotides matching TRBD2. The germline gives CDR1 LGHNA, CDR2 YSLEER. The CDR3 covers 17 residues. J gave up 6 bases and V 0 bases, and 9 bases lay outside the gene matches. Written as DNA, the CDR3 is TGCGCCAGCAGCCAAGATGAGCTAGCGGGGGGGCCGGGCGAGCAGTACTTC. Its protein is CASSQDELAGGPGEQYF.

This clonotype was detected only a few times. This rearrangement joins TRBV6-4 to TRBJ2-1; D not certain. Germline V CDR1 and CDR2: MRHNA, SNTAGT. V was trimmed by 2 bases and J by 1 base, leaving 9 bases between them. This CDR3 has 15 residues. The CDR3 sequence: CASSDNPLSYNEQFF. CDR3 nucleotides: TGTGCCAGCAGTGACAACCCGCTATCCTACAATGAGCAGTTCTTC.

Only a few counts were recorded for this clonotype. The chain carries TRBV3-1 and TRBJ2-5, with 11 bases that match TRBD1. J lost 7 bases, V lost 0 bases, and 10 bases had no gene match. Germline CDR1 and CDR2: LGHDT and YNNKEL (reference sequence). There are 17 residues in the CDR3. CDR3 sequence reads: CASSQDWTGGRTRTQYF. The CDR3 region has the DNA TGTGCCAGCAGCCAAGACTGGACAGGGGGCCGAACAAGGACCCAGTACTTC.

This clonotype has ten or more counts. The chain couples TRBV12-3 or TRBV12-4 to TRBJ2-4; D gene ambiguous. This CDR3 is 12 amino acids long. Trimming stripped 2 bases from V and 11 bases from J, with 10 bases between. The CDR3 reads CASSLTDRFQYF. CDR3 bases: TGTGCCAGCAGTTTAACGGACCGATTTCAGTACTTC.

This chain connects TRBV20-1 to TRBJ2-3; 12 positions agree with TRBD2. The CDR3 is 14 residues long. Germline CDR1 and CDR2: DFQATT and SNEGSKA (reference sequence). J gave up 6 bases and V 5 bases, and 6 bases lay outside the gene matches. CDR3 in amino acids: CSAFTSGGPDTQYF. The CDR3 region has the DNA TGCAGTGCTTTCACTAGCGGGGGGCCGGATACGCAGTATTTT.